Listed below are T cell receptor beta chains from one sample, sequenced in a study of somatic reversion in DOCK8 deficiency. TCRdb redid the calling of the multiplex PCR reads with MiXCR, one entry per CDR3 protein. The sample yields 1,000 to 1,500 distinct CDR3 sequences, 26% seen once. The sequenced sample was peripheral blood. These receptors were obtained from a human donor with DOCK8 deficiency. The conserved cysteine and the conserved F or W are not part of the CDR3 here.

v_call cdr3_aa
TRBV4-2 ASSQEPRGWANTGELF
TRBV4-1 ASSQTTGGSSPNYGYT
TRBV4-1 ASSQDDGSYNSPLH
TRBV10-3 AISEGYTEAF
TRBV12-3/TRBV12-4 ASSSRQGYGNTIY
TRBV4-3 ASSRFRDSGEAF
TRBV19 ASSIELQPQH
TRBV15 ATSREGRANTEAF
TRBV9 ASSEWGNEQF
TRBV7-8 ASSPRGGPTLYGYT
TRBV2 ASSDVRSGNTIY
TRBV3-1 ASLKGGGEAF
TRBV2 ATENSDTYEQY
TRBV19 ASSARTSYNEQF
TRBV5-1 ASSHITGVNTEAF
TRBV7-9 ASSLARSDRGNSPLH
TRBV30 AWSNRAPYEQY
TRBV6-2/TRBV6-3 ASAPGTTNEKLF
TRBV11-2 ASSTTPYEQY
TRBV4-2 ASSQARSERASPLH
TRBV19 ASSKYTENTEAF
TRBV5-4 ASSPQGETTYEQY
TRBV30 AWNLEEKLF
TRBV12-3/TRBV12-4 ASSLRGAWNEQF
TRBV19 ASSIDRLGEENTEAF
TRBV19 ASSIEASGSYEQY
TRBV24-1 ATRDRRNTEAF